This TCR beta chain was captured by sequencing in a study of siplizumab effects on memory and regulatory T cells (dated by TCRdb to between 2019 and 2020). Looking at the study overall: The study looked at the effect of siplizumab, an anti-CD2 antibody, on alloreactive T-cell subsets in allogeneic mixed lymphocyte reactions made from human PBMCs.

Receptor libraries were prepared by the immunoSEQ multiplex PCR assay. Roughly 100,000 TCR templates per sample were assayed by the deep sequencing platform. Genomic DNA extracted from sorted T cells was used for TCRbeta CDR3 sequencing. In the paper's pipeline: Clonal analysis of TCRbeta CDR3 data was done in the R programming language. Comparing unstimulated samples against CFSE-low samples taken after the reaction was how alloreactive CD4+ and CD8+ clones were defined. Alloreactive CD4+ clones were assigned to regulatory or non-regulatory origin by matching sequences to sorted unstimulated Treg and non-Treg repertoires. In TCRdb, the immuneACCESS table is reduced to in-frame sequences with V and J assigned. These tables do not hold every clone; where another copy was compared, an unresolved V gene accounts for under half, and the others remain unexplained. V and J calls and clone size are those listed in that table; D and trimming were worked out from the DNA. Across this sample there are roughly 64,000 clones, with 90% to 98% seen only once. The leading ten clones occupy around 0.093% of the sample.

What the research found in general, with its limitations: Whether proliferating Tregs from siplizumab cultures were suppressive was not functionally confirmed. Siplizumab significantly reduced the cumulative frequency of alloreactive sequences traceable to unstimulated CD4+ memory T cells. Sequences below about 10^-5 frequency were poorly captured, so only a minor fraction of alloreactive clones could be mapped to unstimulated subsets. For roughly 75-96% of proliferating CD4+ or CD8+ clones, no naive or memory phenotype could be assigned. Among mappable alloreactive CD4+ clones, the Treg-derived fraction averaged approximately 63% with siplizumab versus about 27% in control reactions. Unstimulated naive T cells appeared more diverse than memory T cells, and naive cells seemed to contribute substantially to the alloresponse.

As encoded in the germline V gene, CDR1 is LGHNT while CDR2 is FRNRAP. V ends up 3 bases short and J 0 bases short, with an unmatched junction base count of 4. The CDR3 numbers 16 residues from cysteine through phenylalanine. The retained sequence is limited to the CDR3, 48 bases, with the frame set at the first base. In addition, sequencing in three donor pairs included unstimulated CD8+ effector memory subsets alongside CD4+ naive, CD8+ naive, CD8+ TEMRA and CD4+ memory subsets. Sorted unstimulated T cells, along with proliferating T cells recovered from mixed lymphocyte reactions, underwent TCRbeta CDR3 sequencing. Fresh whole blood from ten HLA-typed healthy donors served as the source for isolating PBMCs. Turning to this clone: The specificity of this receptor is unknown. Nothing much larger sits one base from this clone, and base qualities are not available.

The source is a human donor in good health. The chain joins TRBV12-5 to TRBJ1-2; 10 bases in the middle match TRBD1. Input material: naive CD8+ T cells sorted from blood. Read against the paper, the sample's cell subset or site label means: unstimulated naive T cells. CDR3 reads: CASGFGQGGANYGYTF. The DNA is TGTGCTAGTGGTTTTGGACAGGGGGGGGCTAACTATGGCTACACCTTC.